The 5 T cell receptor beta chains below come from one sample, sequenced in a study of blood T cell repertoires in COVID-19. Sequenced by immunoSEQ multiplex PCR; TCRdb stores in-frame clones only, minus some. This table has 350,000 to 450,000 clones, under 90% appearing once. Input material: PBMCs or T cells enriched from blood (not recorded which). These TCRs come from a woman in her 30s who had recovered from COVID-19.

The rearrangement uses TRBV18 and TRBJ1-5; 7 bases fit TRBD1. Germline V gives CDR1 KGHSH, CDR2 LQKENI. This CDR3 is built from 20 residues. V dropped 4 bases and J dropped 4; count of bases not matched to a gene: 22. Here the CDR3 reads CASSQARDRDYTRRNQPQHF. The DNA for the CDR3 is TGTGCCAGCTCACAAGCACGGGACAGAGATTACACAAGAAGGAATCAGCCCCAGCATTTT. Full variable domain (rest looked up from reference TRBV18 and TRBJ1-5): NAGVMQNPRHLVRRRGQEARLRCSPMKGHSHVYWYRQLPEEGLKFMVYLQKENIIDESGMPKERFSAEFPKEGPSILRIQQVVRGDSAAYFCASSQARDRDYTRRNQPQHFGDGTRLSIL.

The rearrangement joins TRBV24-1 to TRBJ1-5; 7 positions match TRBD1. The CDR3 contains 13 residues. Germline V gene data show CDR1 as KGHDR and CDR2 as SFDVKD. Unmatched junction bases numbered 3, after V lost 5 bases and J lost 6 bases. Here the CDR3 reads CATSGTGSQPQHF. DNA for the CDR3: TGTGCCACCAGTGGGACAGGCTCTCAGCCCCAGCATTTT.

This sequence joins TRBV7-6 and TRBJ2-7, with 8 bases matching TRBD1. V shed 1 base, J shed 4 bases, and the junction held 9 bases outside the gene matches. The CDR3 extends over 16 amino acids. Germline V lookup: CDR1 SGHVS, CDR2 FNYEAQ. The CDR3 nucleotides are TGTGCCAGCAGCTTAGTGCCCCGGACAGGGTTATACGAGCAGTACTTC. Translation gives CASSLVPRTGLYEQYF.

The chain carries TRBV14 and TRBJ1-2, with D perhaps matching TRBD1 (6 bases). With 5 bases removed from V and 7 bases from J, the gap between germline ends came to 11 bases. CDR3 length: 12 residues. Germline V gene sequence: CDR1 SGHDN, CDR2 FVKESK. The CDR3 spells CASSSTGFGYTF. CDR3 bases: TGTGCCAGCAGCTCAACAGGGTTTGGCTACACCTTC.

This clone was observed a handful of times. The chain couples TRBV2 to TRBJ1-5; TRBD1 agrees at 7 bases. V shed 6 bases and J 2 bases; nucleotides not matched to a gene: 1. CDR3 length: 13 residues. CDR1 and CDR2 from the germline V gene are SNHLY and FYNNEI. The CDR3 here is CASSGTGNQPQHF. The CDR3 bases are TGTGCCAGCAGCGGGACAGGCAATCAGCCCCAGCATTTT.